These 2 T cell receptor beta chains were all obtained from the same sample, sequenced in a study of T cells after yellow fever vaccination. TCRdb recomputed calls from the 5' RACE reads with MiXCR, one row per CDR3 protein. The sample holds about 340,000 distinct CDR3 sequences, roughly 9.4% seen once. The specimen was PBMCs, collected on the day of the first yellow fever vaccination. These TCRs come from a young man who received the YFV17D yellow fever vaccine.

V gene TRBV7-2 combines with J gene TRBJ2-5, with 10 bases that match TRBD2. Germline V gene lookup returns CDR1 SGHTA and CDR2 FQGNSA. The ends lost 3 bases at V and 2 bases at J; junction bases unmatched: 6. The CDR3 contains 16 residues. The CDR3 reads CASSFNGAGGQETQYF. The CDR3, as DNA: TGTGCCAGCAGCTTCAACGGAGCGGGGGGGCAAGAGACCCAGTACTTC.

V gene TRBV11-2 combines with J gene TRBJ2-1, with D perhaps TRBD2 (6 bases). The CDR3 consists of 11 residues. Trimming removed 4 bases from V and 15 bases from J, with 13 bases in between. From germline, CDR1 is SGHAT and CDR2 FQNNGV. CDR3 region: CASSSDYRRFF. Here the CDR3 DNA reads TGTGCCAGCAGCTCGGACTACCGACGGTTCTTC. The full variable domain, rest sourced from reference TRBV11-2 and TRBJ2-1, is EAGVAQSPRYKIIEKRQSVAFWCNPISGHATLYWYQQILGQGPKLLIQFQNNGVVDDSQLPKDRFSAERLKGVDSTLKIQPAKLEDSAVYLCASSSDYRRFFGPGTRLTVL.